This TCR beta chain was recovered during a study of neurological immune-mediated disorders. The method for making cDNA was 5'RACE, and it used 10-nucleotide random UMIs. TCRdb re-called the 5' RACE reads through MiXCR, storing one row per CDR3 protein. Counted here are some 60,000 distinct CDR3 sequences, roughly 2.5% occurring once; the ten biggest clones make up about 2.9%. This clonotype was detected ten times or more. Its antigen is unidentified. Notes on the study in general: The repertoires of 18 of 34 multiple sclerosis patients were placed by phylogenetic grouping in a single related-CDR3 cluster, which may be a signature. The greatest degree of TCR clonal expansion was observed in HTLV-1-associated myelopathy, with the lowest in multiple sclerosis, below that of healthy controls.

Sequenced material: PBMCs. The sequence was obtained from a man aged 50-60 years with multiple sclerosis.

The CDR3 loop reads CASSGTGVGWSGANVLTF. In nucleotides, the CDR3 is TGTGCCAGCAGTGGTACAGGGGTTGGTTGGTCTGGGGCCAACGTCCTGACTTTC. The chain uses TRBV27 and TRBJ2-6; 7 bases fit TRBD1. Germline V gives CDR1 MNHEY, CDR2 SMNVEV (reference sequence). The CDR3 spans 18 residues. Trimming at V came to 5 bases and at J to 1 base, leaving 11 bases not matched to a gene.